The present entry profiles one T cell receptor beta chain with its context. No antigen is known for it. The data were obtained in a study of cytomegalovirus exposure and HLA in healthy donors. Study-level background: Inside one of the first data releases sat about 85 million unique TCRs taken from HLA-typed donors. Study-level findings and limits: In vitro checks showed that a few CMV-associated chains really do target CMV antigens.

The PCR employed 60 Vbeta primers together with 13 Jbeta primers. Assay used: immunoSEQ multiplex PCR; TCRdb lists only in-frame clones, some missing. The data hold about 160,000 clones, with around 74% observed a single time. Germline V CDR1 and CDR2: MNHEY, SMNVEV (reference sequence). V was pared by 6 bases and J by 5 bases, with 13 bases between. There are 13 residues in the CDR3. The sequence was collected from a man in his late teens or twenties in good health and CMV-seronegative. Sequenced input: PBMCs. The J gene is TRBJ1-2, the V gene TRBV27; a weak D match, TRBD1 (6 bases). The CDR3 reads CASRPGHTYGYTF. The CDR3 DNA sequence: TGTGCCAGCAGGCCGGGACACACTTATGGCTACACCTTC.